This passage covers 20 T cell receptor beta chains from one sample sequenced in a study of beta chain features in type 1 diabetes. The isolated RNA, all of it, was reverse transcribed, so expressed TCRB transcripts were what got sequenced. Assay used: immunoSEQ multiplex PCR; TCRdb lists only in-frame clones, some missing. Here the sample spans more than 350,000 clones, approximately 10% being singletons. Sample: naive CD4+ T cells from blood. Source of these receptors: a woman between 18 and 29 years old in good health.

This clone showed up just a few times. CDR3 region: CASSRRVGTEAFF. DNA of the CDR3: TGTGCCAGCAGCCGCAGGGTGGGCACTGAAGCTTTCTTT. J is TRBJ1-1 and V is TRBV7-2, with a possible D match to TRBD1 (5 bases). There are 13 residues in the CDR3. Germline CDR1 and CDR2: SGHTA and FQGNSA. The V gene lost 5 bases and the J gene lost 4 bases, with 11 bases spanning the gap.

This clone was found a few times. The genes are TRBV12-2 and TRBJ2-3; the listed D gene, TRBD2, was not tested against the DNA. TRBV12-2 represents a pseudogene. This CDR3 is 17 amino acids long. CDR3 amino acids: CASRFLPGDSGTDTQYF. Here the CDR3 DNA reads TGTGCAAGTCGCTTCCTGCCCGGGGACTCCGGGACAGATACGCAGTATTTT.

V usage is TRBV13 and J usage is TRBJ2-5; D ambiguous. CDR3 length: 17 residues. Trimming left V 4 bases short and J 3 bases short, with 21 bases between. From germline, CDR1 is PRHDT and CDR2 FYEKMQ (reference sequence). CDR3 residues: CASSSLLNGVTEETQYF. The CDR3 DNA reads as TGTGCCAGCAGCTCCCTACTGAATGGAGTGACCGAAGAGACCCAGTACTTC.

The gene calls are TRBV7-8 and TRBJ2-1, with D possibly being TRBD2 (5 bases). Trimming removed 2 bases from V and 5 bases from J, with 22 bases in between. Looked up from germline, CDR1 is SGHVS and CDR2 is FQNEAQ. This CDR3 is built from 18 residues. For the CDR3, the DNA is TGTGCCAGCAGCTTAAACGAGTTTTTTAGCGCTGAAGACAATGAGCAGTTCTTC. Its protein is CASSLNEFFSAEDNEQFF.

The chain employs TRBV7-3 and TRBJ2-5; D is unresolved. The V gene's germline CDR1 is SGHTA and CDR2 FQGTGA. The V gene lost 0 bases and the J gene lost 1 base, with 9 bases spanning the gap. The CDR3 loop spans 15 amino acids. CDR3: CASSLTDRPQETQYF. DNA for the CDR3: TGTGCCAGCAGCTTAACCGACCGGCCCCAAGAGACCCAGTACTTC.

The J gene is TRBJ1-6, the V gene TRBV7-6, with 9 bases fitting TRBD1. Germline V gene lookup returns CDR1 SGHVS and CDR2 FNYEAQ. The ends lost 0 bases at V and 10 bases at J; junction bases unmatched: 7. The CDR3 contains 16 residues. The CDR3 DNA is TGTGCCAGCAGCTTAGCACCACAGGGGGCTAGGTCACCCCTCCACTTT. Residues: CASSLAPQGARSPLHF.

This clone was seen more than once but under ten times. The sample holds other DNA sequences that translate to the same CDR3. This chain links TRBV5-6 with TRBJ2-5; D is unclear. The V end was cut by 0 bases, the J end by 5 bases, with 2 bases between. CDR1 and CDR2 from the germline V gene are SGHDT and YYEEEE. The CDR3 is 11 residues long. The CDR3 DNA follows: TGTGCCAGCAGCTTGGAGGAGACCCAGTACTTC. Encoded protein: CASSLEETQYF.

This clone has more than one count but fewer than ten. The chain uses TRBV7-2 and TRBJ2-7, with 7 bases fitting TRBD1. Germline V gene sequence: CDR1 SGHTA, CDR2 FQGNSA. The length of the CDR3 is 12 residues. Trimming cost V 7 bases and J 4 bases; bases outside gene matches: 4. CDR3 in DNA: TGTGCCAGCACAGGGGGAAGGTACGAGCAGTACTTC. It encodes CASTGGRYEQYF.

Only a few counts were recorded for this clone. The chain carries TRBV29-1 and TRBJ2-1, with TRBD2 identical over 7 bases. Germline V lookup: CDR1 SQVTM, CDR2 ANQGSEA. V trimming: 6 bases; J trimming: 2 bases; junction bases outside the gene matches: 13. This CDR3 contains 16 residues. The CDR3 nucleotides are TGCAGCGTGCGCAAAGGGAGCGGGACTACCTACAATGAGCAGTTCTTC. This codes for CSVRKGSGTTYNEQFF.

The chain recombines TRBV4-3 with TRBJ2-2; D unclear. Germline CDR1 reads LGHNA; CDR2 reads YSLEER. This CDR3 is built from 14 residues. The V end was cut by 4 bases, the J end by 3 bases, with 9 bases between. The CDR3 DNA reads TGCGCCAGCAGCCGTTCGGGTGACACCGGGGAGCTGTTTTTT. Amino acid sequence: CASSRSGDTGELFF.

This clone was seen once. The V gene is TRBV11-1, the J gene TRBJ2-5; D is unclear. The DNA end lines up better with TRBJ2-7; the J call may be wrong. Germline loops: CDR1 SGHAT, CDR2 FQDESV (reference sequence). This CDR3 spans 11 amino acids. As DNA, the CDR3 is TGTGCCAGCAGCAACGCTTACGAGCAGTACTTC. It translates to CASSNAYEQYF.

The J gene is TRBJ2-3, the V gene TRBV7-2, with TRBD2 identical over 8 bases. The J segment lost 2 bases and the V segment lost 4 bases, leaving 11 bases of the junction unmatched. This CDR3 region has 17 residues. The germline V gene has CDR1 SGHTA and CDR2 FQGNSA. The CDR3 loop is CASSSKIAGKTTDTQYF. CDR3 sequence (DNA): TGTGCCAGCAGCTCGAAGATAGCGGGGAAGACCACAGATACGCAGTATTTT. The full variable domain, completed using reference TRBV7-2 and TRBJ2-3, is GAGVSQSPSNKVTEKGKDVELRCDPISGHTALYWYRQSLGQGLEFLIYFQGNSAPDKSGLPSDRFSAERTGGSVSTLTIQRTQQEDSAVYLCASSSKIAGKTTDTQYFGPGTRLTVL.

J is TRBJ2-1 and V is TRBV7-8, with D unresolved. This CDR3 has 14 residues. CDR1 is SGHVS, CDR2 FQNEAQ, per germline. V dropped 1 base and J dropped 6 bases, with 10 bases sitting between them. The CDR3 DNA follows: TGTGCCAGCAGCTTAGGGCTTAGGAGCAATGAGCAGTTCTTC. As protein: CASSLGLRSNEQFF.

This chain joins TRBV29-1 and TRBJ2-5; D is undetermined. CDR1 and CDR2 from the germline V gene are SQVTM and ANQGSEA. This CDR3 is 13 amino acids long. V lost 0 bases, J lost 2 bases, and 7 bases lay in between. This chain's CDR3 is CSVEDTQQETQYF. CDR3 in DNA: TGCAGCGTTGAAGATACCCAGCAAGAGACCCAGTACTTC.

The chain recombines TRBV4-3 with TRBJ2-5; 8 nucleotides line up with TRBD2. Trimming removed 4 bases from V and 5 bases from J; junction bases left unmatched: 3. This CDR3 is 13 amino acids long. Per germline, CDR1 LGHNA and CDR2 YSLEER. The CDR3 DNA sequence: TGCGCCAGCAGCCGCGGACTAGCCGAGACCCAGTACTTC. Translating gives CASSRGLAETQYF.

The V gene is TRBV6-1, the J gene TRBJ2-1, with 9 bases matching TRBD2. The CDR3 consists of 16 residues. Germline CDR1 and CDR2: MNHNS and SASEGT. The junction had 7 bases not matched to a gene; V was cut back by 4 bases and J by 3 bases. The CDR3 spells CASSGRAGGNYNEQFF. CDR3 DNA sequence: TGTGCCAGCAGTGGTAGAGCGGGGGGTAACTACAATGAGCAGTTCTTC.

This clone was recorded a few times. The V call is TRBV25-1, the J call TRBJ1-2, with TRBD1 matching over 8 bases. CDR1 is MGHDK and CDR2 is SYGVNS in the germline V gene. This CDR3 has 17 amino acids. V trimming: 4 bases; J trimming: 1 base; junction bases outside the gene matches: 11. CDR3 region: CASSGRGPPMDNYGYTF. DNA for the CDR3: TGTGCCAGCAGTGGCAGGGGGCCCCCCATGGATAACTATGGCTACACCTTC.

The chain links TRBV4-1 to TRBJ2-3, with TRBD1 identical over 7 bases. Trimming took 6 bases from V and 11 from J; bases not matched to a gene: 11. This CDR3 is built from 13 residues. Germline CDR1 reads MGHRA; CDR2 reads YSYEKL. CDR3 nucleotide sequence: TGCGCCAGCAGTCAGTTGGCAGGGGGTGTGCAGTATTTT. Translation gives CASSQLAGGVQYF.

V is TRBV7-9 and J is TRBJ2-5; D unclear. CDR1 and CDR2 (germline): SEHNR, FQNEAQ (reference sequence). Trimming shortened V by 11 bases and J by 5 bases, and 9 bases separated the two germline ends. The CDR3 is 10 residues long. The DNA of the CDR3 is TGTGCCTCCGGTGGGGAGACCCAGTACTTC. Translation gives CASGGETQYF.

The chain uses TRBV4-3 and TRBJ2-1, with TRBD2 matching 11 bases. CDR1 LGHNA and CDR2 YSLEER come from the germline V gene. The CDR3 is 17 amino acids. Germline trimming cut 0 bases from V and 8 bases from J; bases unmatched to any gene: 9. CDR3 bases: TGCGCCAGCAGCCAAGATCGCCCTAGCGGGAGGTCCCATGAGCAGTTCTTC. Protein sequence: CASSQDRPSGRSHEQFF.